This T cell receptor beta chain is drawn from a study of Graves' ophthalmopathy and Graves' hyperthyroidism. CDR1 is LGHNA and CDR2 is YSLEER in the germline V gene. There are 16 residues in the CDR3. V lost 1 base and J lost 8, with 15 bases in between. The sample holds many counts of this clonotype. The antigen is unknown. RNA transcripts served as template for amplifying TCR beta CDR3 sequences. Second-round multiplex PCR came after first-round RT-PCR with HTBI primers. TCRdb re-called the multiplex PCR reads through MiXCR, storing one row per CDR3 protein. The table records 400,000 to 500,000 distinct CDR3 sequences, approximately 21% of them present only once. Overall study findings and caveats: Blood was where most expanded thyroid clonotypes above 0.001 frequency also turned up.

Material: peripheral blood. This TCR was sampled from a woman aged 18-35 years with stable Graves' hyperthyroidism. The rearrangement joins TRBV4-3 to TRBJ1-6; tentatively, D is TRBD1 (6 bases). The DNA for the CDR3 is TGCGCCAGCAGCCAAGGAAGCCAGGGGAGGGATTCACCCCTCCACTTT. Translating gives CASSQGSQGRDSPLHF.